The present entry profiles one TCR beta chain with its context. The antigen remains undetermined. Each CDR3 protein gets one entry in TCRdb, which reprocessed the 5' RACE reads and gives no DNA. This listing includes about 380,000 distinct CDR3 sequences. This sample was included in a study of monozygotic twins with inflammatory bowel disease. Study results and caveats: With inverse Simpson as the measure, TCRbeta diversity was lower in IBD patients than in healthy co-twins.

Each donor had roughly 2.7 ml of blood drawn. Whole blood served as the source of total RNA, and no T cell sorting took place. Sequencing was carried out using blood. The sequence derives from a human donor with ulcerative colitis or Crohn's disease, or a healthy co-twin of an affected twin (not recorded which).

The CDR3 region is CASSMPGGDHYEQYF. This sequence joins TRBV19 and TRBJ2-7; with no DNA, the TCRdb D assignment of TRBD1 cannot be verified. This CDR3 contains 15 residues. CDR1 is LNHDA and CDR2 is SQIVND in the germline V gene (reference sequence).